This T cell receptor beta chain came from a study of blood T cell repertoires in COVID-19. As for the study in general: Samples came from the United States, Italy and Spain, spanning acute and convalescent COVID-19. PBMCs, B-cell-depleted T cells, or T cells provided the cDNA or gDNA that made up the material.

Germline-derived CDR1 and CDR2 are MNHNS and SASEGT. CDR3 length: 19 residues. Losses at the gene ends were 1 base for V and 0 bases for J; bases not matched to a gene: 9. In the authors' methods: Cell counts per sample came from amplifying reference gene primers. Assay used: immunoSEQ multiplex PCR; TCRdb lists only in-frame clones, some missing. V and J calls and clone size are as listed in that table; D and trimming were resolved from the DNA. The repertoire holds roughly 190,000 clones, around 80% seen once, with 6.5% to 9.5% in the top ten. The sample taken for sequencing was peripheral blood. This TCR came from a woman aged 55-70 years with COVID-19, enrolled during active disease. The chain is built from TRBV6-1 and TRBJ2-3; 11 bases are a match to TRBD2. CDR3 nucleotides: TGTGCCAGCAGTGAAGGGCGGCTAGCGGGAGGTCCTAGCACAGATACGCAGTATTTT. It codes for CASSEGRLAGGPSTDTQYF.